This T cell receptor (beta chain) was profiled in a study of radiotherapy plus CTLA-4 blockade in lung cancer (dated by TCRdb to between 2017 and 2018). The study in broad terms: Objective responses were observed in approximately 17% of enrolled patients, and disease control was achieved in roughly 29%. The full study reports these points: Increased serum interferon-beta after radiation, together with early dynamic changes in blood T cell clones, were reported to be the strongest predictors of response. After treatment with radiotherapy and ipilimumab, TCR clones that came from tumors expanded in the peripheral blood.

According to the germline V gene, CDR1 reads SGHDN and CDR2 reads FVKESK. Inclusive of the bounding cysteine and phenylalanine, the CDR3 is 15 residues long. Only CDR3 DNA is held: 45 bases, read in frame from base 1. V gives up 0 bases and J gives up 1 base, and the segment between their germline ends measures 10 bases. The method was the immunoSEQ multiplex PCR assay. TCRdb re-hosts the immuneACCESS table, in-frame sequences only. Its copies lack some clones; in the studies checked, an unresolved V gene accounts for under half of them, and the cause for the rest is not known. The sample table holds about 68,000 clones, of which 70% to 85% were seen once. Of the sample, more than 8.5% is held by the ten largest clones. The study evaluated CTLA-4 blockade (ipilimumab) given together with focal radiation therapy in patients who had chemo-refractory metastatic non-small-cell lung cancer. A remark on this clone: It lacks a known antigen. Base qualities are not at hand, and no much larger clone is one base apart.

This specimen was peripheral blood, taken from a patient treated with radiotherapy plus ipilimumab. The receptor was isolated from a human donor with non-small cell lung cancer who had a complete response to radiotherapy plus ipilimumab. The chain couples TRBV14 to TRBJ2-7; TRBD1 is a weak D gene call, 6 bases matching. The encoded CDR3 is CASSQDWGLSYEQYF. The DNA reads as follows: TGTGCCAGCAGCCAAGATTGGGGGCTTTCCTACGAGCAGTACTTC.